Following are 10 T cell receptor beta chains from one sample sequenced in a study of blood T cell repertoires in COVID-19. The repertoire was sequenced with immunoSEQ multiplex PCR; TCRdb's copy has only in-frame clones and lacks some. The sample lists a few hundred thousand clones, 75% to 90% occurring once. Sequencing was done on a sample of peripheral blood. These receptors were taken from a woman aged 55-69 years with acute or convalescent COVID-19.

The rearrangement links TRBV2 to TRBJ1-4, with a tentative D call TRBD1 (5 bases). Per the germline V gene, CDR1 is SNHLY and CDR2 is FYNNEI. Trimming shortened V by 8 bases and J by 7 bases, and 11 bases separated the two germline ends. The CDR3 consists of 12 residues. The CDR3 coding sequence is TGTGCCAGCGGCCGGGGGAGTGAAAAACTGTTTTTT. This codes for CASGRGSEKLFF.

The chain carries TRBV7-9 and TRBJ2-5; perhaps TRBD2 as D (5 bases). This CDR3 has 14 amino acids. Germline V gene lookup returns CDR1 SEHNR and CDR2 FQNEAQ (reference sequence). Trimming removed 6 bases from V and 5 bases from J, with 16 bases in between. The CDR3 spells CASSKAGSFETQYF. The DNA for the CDR3 is TGTGCCAGCAGTAAAGCTGGGAGTTTCGAGACCCAGTACTTC. The whole variable domain, remainder taken from reference TRBV7-9 and TRBJ2-5, is DTGVSQNPRHKITKRGQNVTFRCDPISEHNRLYWYRQTLGQGPEFLTYFQNEAQLEKSRLLSDRFSAERPKGSFSTLEIQRTEQGDSAMYLCASSKAGSFETQYFGPGTRLLVL.

J is TRBJ2-1 and V is TRBV3-1 (or the pseudogene TRBV3-2); D is ambiguous. Germline CDR1 reads LGHDT; CDR2 reads YNNKEL (reference sequence). The V end was cut by 1 base, the J end by 2 bases, with 3 bases between. This CDR3 contains 13 residues. The chain's CDR3 is CASSQAAYNEQFF. DNA of the CDR3: TGTGCCAGCAGCCAAGCAGCCTACAATGAGCAGTTCTTC.

The chain recombines TRBV7-9 with TRBJ1-1; no definite D call. Germline CDR1 and CDR2: SEHNR and FQNEAQ (reference sequence). Between the trimmed V and J ends, which lost 7 bases and 6 bases, there was a span of 18 bases. This CDR3 is built from 14 residues. The chain's CDR3 is CASNAQPTSAEAFF. CDR3 sequence (DNA): TGTGCCAGCAACGCTCAACCCACGAGTGCTGAAGCTTTCTTT.

This chain links TRBV24-1 with TRBJ2-5, with TRBD2 matching over 7 bases. V shed 5 bases, J shed 1 base, and the junction held 6 bases outside the gene matches. This CDR3 comprises 15 residues. Germline V gene sequence: CDR1 KGHDR, CDR2 SFDVKD. CDR3 sequence: CATSVGGTPQETQYF. The CDR3 nucleotides are TGTGCCACCAGTGTGGGGGGGACTCCCCAAGAGACCCAGTACTTC.

The CDR3 DNA sequence: TGTGCCAGCAGTTTCTTCCGGGGTGGCTACACCTTC. This translates into CASSFFRGGYTF. The chain couples TRBV12-3 or TRBV12-4 to TRBJ1-2; D gene ambiguous. This CDR3 contains 12 residues. Trimming shortened V by 3 bases and J by 7 bases, and 9 bases separated the two germline ends.

J is TRBJ2-4 and V is TRBV28, with a weak D call TRBD1 (6 bases). The CDR3 is 17 amino acids. Germline CDR1 and CDR2: MDHEN and SYDVKM. Trimming took 3 bases from V and 0 from J, leaving 15 bases between them. This CDR3 reads CASSFRFGQIAKNIQYF. The CDR3, as DNA: TGTGCCAGCAGTTTTCGGTTTGGACAGATAGCCAAAAACATTCAGTACTTC.

This clone turned up a few times. In DNA, the CDR3 is TGCGCCAGCAGCCCGACCCCCGGGATCCTATACGAGCAGTACTTC. Its translation: CASSPTPGILYEQYF. The J gene is TRBJ2-7, the V gene TRBV4-1; tentative D call: TRBD2 (5 bases). The CDR3 spans 15 residues. CDR1 and CDR2 (germline): MGHRA, YSYEKL. Trimming took off 4 bases at V and 4 bases at J, with 17 bases between the two ends.

The chain uses TRBV5-1 and TRBJ1-6; 7 bases align to TRBD1. Germline CDR1 is SGHRS and CDR2 is YFSETQ. This CDR3 has 15 amino acids. Trimming at V came to 5 bases and at J to 2 bases, leaving 4 bases not matched to a gene. The CDR3 DNA reads TGCGCCAGCAGGACAGGGAGCCCCTATAATTCACCCCTCCACTTT. This codes for CASRTGSPYNSPLHF.

The V and J genes are TRBV4-3 and TRBJ2-7; D not certain. The CDR3 has 13 amino acids. The germline V gene encodes CDR1 LGHNA and CDR2 YSLEER. V was pared by 1 base and J by 4 bases, with 8 bases between. The CDR3 bases are TGCGCCAGCAGCCAAGTTCCCTCTTACGAGCAGTACTTC. Translated: CASSQVPSYEQYF.